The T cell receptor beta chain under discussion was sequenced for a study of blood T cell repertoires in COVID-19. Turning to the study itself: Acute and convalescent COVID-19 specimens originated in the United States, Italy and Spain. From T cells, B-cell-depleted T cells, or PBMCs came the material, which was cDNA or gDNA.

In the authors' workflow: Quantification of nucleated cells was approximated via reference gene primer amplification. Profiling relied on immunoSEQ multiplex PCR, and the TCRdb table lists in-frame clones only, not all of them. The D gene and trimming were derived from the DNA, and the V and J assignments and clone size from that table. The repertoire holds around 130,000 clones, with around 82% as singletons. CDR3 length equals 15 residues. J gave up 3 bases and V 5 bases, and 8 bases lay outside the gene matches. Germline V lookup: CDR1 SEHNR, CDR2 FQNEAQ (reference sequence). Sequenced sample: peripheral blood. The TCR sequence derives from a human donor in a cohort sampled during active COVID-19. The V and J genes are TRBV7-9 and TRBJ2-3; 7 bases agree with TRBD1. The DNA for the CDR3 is TGTGCCAGCAGCCCCCCAGGGGGTGGGACAGATACGCAGTATTTT. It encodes CASSPPGGGTDTQYF.